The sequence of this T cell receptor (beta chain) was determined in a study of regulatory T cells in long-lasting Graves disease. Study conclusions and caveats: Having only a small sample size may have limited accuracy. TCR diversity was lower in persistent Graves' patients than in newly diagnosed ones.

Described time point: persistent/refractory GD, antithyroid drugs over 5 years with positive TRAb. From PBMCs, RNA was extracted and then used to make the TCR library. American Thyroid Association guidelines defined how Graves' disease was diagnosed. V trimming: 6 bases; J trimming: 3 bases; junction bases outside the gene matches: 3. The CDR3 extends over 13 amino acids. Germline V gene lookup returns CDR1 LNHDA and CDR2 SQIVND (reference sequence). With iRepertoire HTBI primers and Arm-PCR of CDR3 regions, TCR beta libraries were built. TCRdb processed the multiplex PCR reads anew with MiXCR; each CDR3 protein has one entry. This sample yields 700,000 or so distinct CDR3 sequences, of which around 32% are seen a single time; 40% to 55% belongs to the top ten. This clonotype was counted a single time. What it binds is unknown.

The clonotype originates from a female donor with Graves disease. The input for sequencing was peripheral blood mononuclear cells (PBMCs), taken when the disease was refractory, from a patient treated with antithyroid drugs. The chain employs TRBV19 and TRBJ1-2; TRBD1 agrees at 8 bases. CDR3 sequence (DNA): TGTGCCAGTAGCAGGGGGCTTGACTATGGCTACACCTTC. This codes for CASSRGLDYGYTF.